These 29 T cell receptor beta chains originate from one sample sequenced in a study of a mutant IDH1 vaccine in newly diagnosed glioma. Sequencing used immunoSEQ multiplex PCR; TCRdb keeps in-frame clones, though not all of them. The sample lists 32,000 or so clones, approximately 83% occurring once. As for time point: week 5, during vaccination. The content of each vaccine dose was 300 ug of mutant IDH1 20-mer peptide, and topical imiquimod accompanied it. Antigens of these TCRs are unknown. Sequencing was performed on PBMCs, taken from a glioma patient whose treatment included an IDH1 peptide vaccine. These receptors were obtained from a young man with glioma.

The gene calls are TRBV9 and TRBJ2-1; possible D gene TRBD2, 6 bases. The CDR3 is made up of 15 amino acids. Germline V gives CDR1 SGDLS, CDR2 YYNGEE. Trimming stripped 3 bases from V and 7 bases from J, with 17 bases between. The CDR3 sequence: CASSADYRPSNEQFF. CDR3 sequence (DNA): TGTGCCAGCAGCGCGGACTATCGCCCCTCTAATGAGCAGTTCTTC.

The V gene is TRBV5-4, the J gene TRBJ2-7; D is possibly TRBD1 (5 bases). The CDR3 has 14 amino acids. Germline loops: CDR1 SGHNT, CDR2 YYREEE (reference sequence). Trimming pared 5 bases from V and 1 base from J, leaving 13 bases between. The CDR3 DNA reads TGTGCCAGCAGTTCCAGGGTGGGGTCCTACGAGCAGTACTTC. Amino acids: CASSSRVGSYEQYF.

The chain combines TRBV7-9 with TRBJ1-4; 7 bases are shared with TRBD1. V shed 6 bases and J 8 bases; nucleotides not matched to a gene: 18. From germline, CDR1 is SEHNR and CDR2 FQNEAQ (reference sequence). The CDR3 spans 17 residues. Written as DNA, the CDR3 is TGTGCCAGCAGGGTGGGGACAGACTCACGGGGAAGAGAAAAACTGTTTTTT. It yields the protein CASRVGTDSRGREKLFF.

This clone was counted once. The chain has TRBV6-5 and TRBJ2-1, with D perhaps TRBD2 (5 bases). The CDR3 runs to 13 residues. CDR1 and CDR2 from the germline V gene are MNHEY and SVGAGI. V was pared by 5 bases and J by 5 bases, with 10 bases between. CDR3 in amino acids: CASSPGLDNEQFF. The CDR3 region has the DNA TGTGCCAGCAGTCCCGGACTCGACAATGAGCAGTTCTTC.

The V gene is TRBV27, the J gene TRBJ2-1; D perhaps matches TRBD1 (6 bases). Germline CDR1 reads MNHEY; CDR2 reads SMNVEV (reference sequence). The CDR3 spans 12 residues. V lost 1 base and J 10 bases, leaving 8 bases between the germline ends. CDR3 sequence: CASSLWGHEQFF. For the CDR3, the DNA is TGTGCCAGCAGTTTATGGGGACACGAGCAGTTCTTC.

This sequence joins TRBV30 and TRBJ2-7; D is perhaps TRBD2 (6 bases). Germline-derived CDR1 and CDR2 are GTSNPN and SVGIG (reference sequence). CDR3 size: 14 residues. V gave up 3 bases and J gave up 1 base, with 13 bases separating them. This CDR3 is CAWSDTSTSYEQYF. The CDR3 bases are TGTGCCTGGAGCGATACTAGCACGTCCTACGAGCAGTACTTC.

The chain employs TRBV28 and TRBJ1-2; D perhaps matches TRBD1 (5 bases). The CDR3 sequence is 16 residues long. V gave up 3 bases and J gave up 0 bases, with 14 bases separating them. Per the germline V gene, CDR1 is MDHEN and CDR2 is SYDVKM. The CDR3: CASSLGTVAANYGYTF. The CDR3 bases are TGTGCCAGCAGTTTGGGGACCGTCGCAGCTAACTATGGCTACACCTTC.

This rearrangement joins TRBV5-1 to TRBJ2-7; TRBD1 might be the D (6 bases). V was trimmed by 0 bases and J by 5 bases, leaving 21 bases between them. The CDR3 covers 17 residues. Germline CDR1 is SGHRS and CDR2 is YFSETQ. CDR3 protein: CASSLDSLGRGSDEQYF. The DNA of the CDR3 is TGCGCCAGCAGCTTGGATAGTTTAGGCAGGGGCTCGGACGAGCAGTACTTC.

V gene TRBV30 combines with J gene TRBJ1-1; possibly TRBD1 for D (6 bases). Germline V gives CDR1 GTSNPN, CDR2 SVGIG (reference sequence). The CDR3 is 13 residues long. Deletions cut 5 bases from V and 1 base from J, with 11 bases between. This CDR3 is CAWEGQTNTEAFF. CDR3 DNA sequence: TGTGCCTGGGAAGGACAGACGAACACTGAAGCTTTCTTT.

The chain couples TRBV20-1 to TRBJ1-3; D call uncertain. V was shortened by 6 bases and J by 4 bases, with 7 bases between the two germline ends. The CDR3 contains 11 residues. The germline CDR1 and CDR2 sequences are DFQATT and SNEGSKA (reference sequence). The CDR3 loop reads CSAPLGNTIYF. The CDR3 DNA is TGCAGTGCCCCCCTGGGAAACACCATATATTTT.

This clone was recorded only once. The V and J genes are TRBV5-4 and TRBJ1-1; D not resolved. V was pared by 2 bases and J by 0 bases, with 5 bases between. The CDR3 is 13 amino acids. CDR1 SGHNT and CDR2 YYREEE come from the germline V gene (reference sequence). In nucleotides, the CDR3 is TGTGCCAGCAGCTTCGGACTGAACACTGAAGCTTTCTTT. This encodes CASSFGLNTEAFF.

This clone showed up just once. In DNA form, the CDR3 reads TGCAGCGTTGGAGGAGAGCTTAGCAATCAGCCCCAGCATTTT. Its translation: CSVGGELSNQPQHF. This chain joins TRBV29-1 and TRBJ1-5; D call uncertain. This CDR3 region has 14 residues. Germline CDR1 reads SQVTM; CDR2 reads ANQGSEA. The ends were cut back, 4 bases at V and 0 bases at J, with 10 bases in the middle.

The V gene is TRBV7-9, the J gene TRBJ2-7, with 11 positions matching TRBD2. Looked up from germline, CDR1 is SEHNR and CDR2 is FQNEAQ (reference sequence). This CDR3 is built from 16 residues. V was clipped by 5 bases and J by 7 bases; unmatched bases: 13. The CDR3 region has the DNA TGTGCCAGCAGCGGACCGGGACTAGCGGTACCCCGGGAGCAGTACTTC. Encoded protein: CASSGPGLAVPREQYF. The full variable domain, in which reference TRBV7-9 and TRBJ2-7 provide the parts outside the CDR3, is DTGVSQNPRHKITKRGQNVTFRCDPISEHNRLYWYRQTLGQGPEFLTYFQNEAQLEKSRLLSDRFSAERPKGSFSTLEIQRTEQGDSAMYLCASSGPGLAVPREQYFGPGTRLTVT.

This CDR3 reads CASSMTIRGGELFF. CDR3 coding DNA: TGTGCCAGCAGCATGACTATTCGGGGCGGGGAGCTGTTTTTT. The rearrangement links TRBV28 to TRBJ2-2; possible D gene TRBD2, 5 bases. V was shortened by 6 bases and J by 7 bases, with 15 bases between the two germline ends. The CDR3 contains 14 residues. The germline V gene encodes CDR1 MDHEN and CDR2 SYDVKM. Full variable domain (rest looked up from reference TRBV28 and TRBJ2-2): DVKVTQSSRYLVKRTGEKVFLECVQDMDHENMFWYRQDPGLGLRLIYFSYDVKMKEKGDIPEGYSVSREKKERFSLILESASTNQTSMYLCASSMTIRGGELFFGEGSRLTVL.

V is TRBV19 and J is TRBJ2-2; D possibly matches TRBD1 or TRBD2 (6 bases each). V dropped 11 bases and J dropped 1 base, with 11 bases sitting between them. This CDR3 comprises 13 residues. CDR1 is LNHDA, CDR2 SQIVND, per germline (reference sequence). CDR3 DNA: TGTGCCTCGGAGGGGGTGAACACCGGGGAGCTGTTTTTT. This encodes CASEGVNTGELFF.

V gene TRBV5-1 combines with J gene TRBJ2-1; 7 nucleotides match TRBD1. Germline loops: CDR1 SGHRS, CDR2 YFSETQ. The CDR3 covers 18 residues. The ends lost 0 bases at V and 3 bases at J; junction bases unmatched: 12. The CDR3 sequence is CASSLVEERDSFYNEQFF. The DNA for the CDR3 is TGCGCCAGCAGCTTGGTGGAGGAACGGGACAGTTTCTACAATGAGCAGTTCTTC.

This sequence joins TRBV5-8 and TRBJ2-2; 14 nucleotides match TRBD2. Germline assignment: CDR1 SGHTS and CDR2 YDEGEE. This CDR3 contains 17 residues. After removal of 4 bases from V and 5 bases from J, the junction contained 7 bases not matched to a gene. The CDR3 region is CASSHLTSGGATGELFF. CDR3 nucleotides: TGTGCCAGCAGCCATTTGACTAGCGGGGGGGCTACCGGGGAGCTGTTTTTT.

The chain recombines TRBV7-2 with TRBJ1-1; the D is unclear. Germline V gene data show CDR1 as SGHTA and CDR2 as FQGNSA. The CDR3 sequence is 18 residues long. Trimming took off 5 bases at V and 4 bases at J, with 26 bases between the two ends. CDR3 residues: CASSTQSSIRGLATEAFF. The CDR3 DNA follows: TGTGCCAGCAGCACCCAGAGCTCTATCAGAGGGCTCGCCACTGAAGCTTTCTTT.

The gene calls are TRBV6-1 and TRBJ1-3; D not resolved. The length of the CDR3 is 13 residues. Trimming took off 2 bases at V and 8 bases at J, with 10 bases between the two ends. The germline V gene encodes CDR1 MNHNS and CDR2 SASEGT. CDR3 region: CASSEFRGDTIYF. CDR3 in DNA: TGTGCCAGCAGTGAATTTCGGGGTGACACCATATATTTT.

The rearrangement links TRBV7-3 to TRBJ1-1; no clear D gene. The CDR3 extends over 13 amino acids. Per germline, CDR1 SGHTA and CDR2 FQGTGA. V was pared by 5 bases and J by 6 bases, with 13 bases between. The CDR3 nucleotides are TGTGCCAGCAGCCTAGGCCCTGTGGCTGAAGCTTTCTTT. Amino acids: CASSLGPVAEAFF.

The chain couples TRBV10-3 to TRBJ2-3, with 8 bases matching TRBD2. Germline CDR1 and CDR2: ENHRY and SYGVKD. V lost 3 bases to trimming and J lost 6 bases; unmatched junction nucleotides: 8. The CDR3 totals 15 residues. CDR3 nucleotide sequence: TGTGCCATCAGTGACCGGACTAGCACGGGCGATACGCAGTATTTT. This encodes CAISDRTSTGDTQYF.

This clone appeared a few times. J is TRBJ1-5 and V is TRBV30, with unresolved D. Germline-derived CDR1 and CDR2 are GTSNPN and SVGIG (reference sequence). Trimming took off 3 bases at V and 1 base at J, with 7 bases between the two ends. The CDR3 is made up of 13 amino acids. The CDR3 coding sequence is TGTGCCTGGAGGGGGTCGAGCAATCAGCCCCAGCATTTT. Its translation is CAWRGSSNQPQHF.

The rearrangement uses TRBV2 and TRBJ1-5; no clear D. Trimming left V 5 bases short and J 4 bases short, with 15 bases between. This CDR3 region has 15 residues. CDR1 and CDR2 from the germline V gene are SNHLY and FYNNEI. CDR3 in amino acids: CASSRQTRGNQPQHF. The CDR3 bases are TGTGCCAGCAGTCGACAAACTAGAGGTAATCAGCCCCAGCATTTT.

In DNA form, the CDR3 reads TGTGCCTGGAGCGCAGGGGCCATTAGCAATCAGCCCCAGCATTTT. It yields the protein CAWSAGAISNQPQHF. The chain carries TRBV30 and TRBJ1-5; a possible D gene is TRBD1 (6 bases). Germline V gene lookup returns CDR1 GTSNPN and CDR2 SVGIG (reference sequence). The germline V and J ends were trimmed by 3 bases and 0 bases, with 12 bases remaining between them. The CDR3 contains 15 residues. Using reference TRBV30 and TRBJ1-5 for the parts outside the CDR3, the full variable domain is SQTIHQWPATLVQPVGSPLSLECTVEGTSNPNLYWYRQAAGRGLQLLFYSVGIGQISSEVPQNLSASRPQDRQFILSSKKLLLSDSGFYLCAWSAGAISNQPQHFGDGTRLSIL.

The chain recombines TRBV27 with TRBJ2-7; 9 nucleotides line up with TRBD1. CDR3 size: 14 residues. In germline, CDR1 is MNHEY, CDR2 SMNVEV (reference sequence). With 4 bases clipped from V and 3 bases from J, the junction kept 4 bases outside the gene matches. CDR3 DNA sequence: TGTGCCAGCAGTTGGGACAGGGATAACTACGAGCAGTACTTC. Translating it yields CASSWDRDNYEQYF.

The chain combines TRBV30 with TRBJ1-1; D may be TRBD1 (6 bases). The V end was cut by 4 bases, the J end by 11 bases, with 14 bases between. This CDR3 has 11 amino acids. Germline loops: CDR1 GTSNPN, CDR2 SVGIG (reference sequence). The CDR3: CAWKKGGWAFF. The CDR3 DNA reads TGTGCCTGGAAGAAGGGGGGGTGGGCTTTCTTT.

This clone was seen only once. For the CDR3, the DNA is TGTGCCAGCAGGACCAACACTGAAGCTTTCTTT. Its translation is CASRTNTEAFF. This chain uses TRBV6-1 with TRBJ1-1; D is unresolved. There are 11 residues in the CDR3. CDR1 and CDR2 (germline): MNHNS, SASEGT. The V and J ends lost 6 bases and 2 bases respectively, with 4 bases between them.

This sequence joins TRBV18 and TRBJ1-2; the D gene is possibly TRBD1 (5 bases). The CDR3 is 14 residues long. V gave up 8 bases and J gave up 7 bases, with 20 bases separating them. Per germline, CDR1 KGHSH and CDR2 LQKENI. CDR3 amino acids: CASQDQGHRFGYTF. For the CDR3, the DNA is TGTGCCAGCCAGGATCAGGGTCACAGATTTGGCTACACCTTC.

The gene calls are TRBV18 and TRBJ1-1; D is ambiguous. The germline V gene has CDR1 KGHSH and CDR2 LQKENI. This CDR3 contains 13 residues. The V end lost 1 base, the J end lost 5 bases, and 8 bases lay between the germline ends. The CDR3 loop is CASSPQGVTEAFF. CDR3 sequence (DNA): TGTGCCAGCTCACCACAGGGTGTGACTGAAGCTTTCTTT.